These T cell receptor beta chains were read from a single sample in a study of shared clonotypes between healthy human individuals. The table came from immunoSEQ multiplex PCR; TCRdb's copy has only in-frame clones and leaves some out. The repertoire holds some 1,400,000 clones, 96% seen once, with roughly 1.2% in the top ten. Sequenced input: naive CD4+ T cells sorted from blood. Receptor source: a man aged 25-45 years in good health. The CDR3 runs from the conserved cysteine through the conserved F or W. The D gene is left open where the match is weak. Size is omitted from some rows. Given values are once, few, many or a class for expanded clones.

clone_size j_call d_call v_call cdr3_aa cdr3_nt
- TRBJ1-3 - TRBV6-5 CASSPNFDSGNTIYF TGTGCCAGCAGTCCAAATTTTGACTCTGGAAACACCATATATTTT
- TRBJ2-1 - TRBV4-3 CASSWWGESYNEQFF TGCGCCAGCAGCTGGTGGGGGGAGTCCTACAATGAGCAGTTCTTC
- TRBJ1-5 - TRBV6-1 CASSEVREARQPQHF TGTGCCAGCAGTGAGGTCCGAGAAGCAAGGCAGCCCCAGCATTTT
- TRBJ2-7 TRBD1 TRBV5-5 CASSLAGQETYEQYF TGTGCCAGCAGCTTGGCGGGACAGGAGACCTACGAGCAGTACTTC
- TRBJ2-1 TRBD2 TRBV6-5 CASSYAGTSVYNEQFF TGTGCCAGCAGTTACGCCGGGACTAGCGTTTACAATGAGCAGTTCTTC
- TRBJ2-1 - TRBV25-1 CASSSYNEQFF TGTGCCAGCAGCTCCTACAATGAGCAGTTCTTC
once TRBJ2-5 - TRBV4-1 CASSQELPRTETQYF TGCGCCAGCAGCCAAGAGCTCCCCCGAACAGAGACCCAGTACTTC
- TRBJ2-1 - TRBV20-1 CSAPEPNEQFF TGCAGTGCCCCCGAACCCAATGAGCAGTTCTTC
- TRBJ2-1 TRBD1 TRBV12-5 CASGLLWTGGRDEQFF TGTGCTAGTGGTTTGCTCTGGACAGGGGGGAGGGATGAGCAGTTCTTC
- TRBJ2-7 - TRBV7-2 CASSFSVLEQYF TGTGCCAGCAGCTTTTCAGTTCTCGAGCAGTACTTC
once TRBJ1-1 - TRBV7-9 CASSLPERTVNTEAFF TGTGCCAGCAGCTTACCAGAAAGGACGGTGAACACTGAAGCTTTCTTT
- TRBJ2-3 - TRBV5-1 CASSLGQTSTDTQYF TGCGCCAGCAGCTTGGGACAAACTAGCACAGATACGCAGTATTTT
- TRBJ2-2 TRBD1 TRBV19 CASRTTGTGNTGELFF TGTGCCAGTAGAACAACCGGGACAGGAAACACCGGGGAGCTGTTTTTT
- TRBJ2-7 - TRBV7-6 CASSLSGNHEQYF TGTGCCAGCAGCTTGTCTGGGAACCACGAGCAGTACTTC
- TRBJ1-3 TRBD1 TRBV4-3 CASSQAGGPGNTIYF TGCGCCAGCAGCCAGGCAGGGGGCCCTGGAAACACCATATATTTT
- TRBJ2-1 TRBD2 TRBV5-1 CASSLLAATEQFF TGCGCCAGCAGCTTACTAGCGGCCACTGAGCAGTTCTTC
- TRBJ1-2 TRBD1 TRBV7-2 CASSLGTGGGNYGYTF TGTGCCAGCAGCCTGGGGACAGGGGGAGGTAACTATGGCTACACCTTC
- TRBJ2-5 - TRBV7-2 CASSYGTPGSGTQYF TGTGCCAGCAGTTACGGGACACCCGGATCGGGGACCCAGTACTTC
- TRBJ1-2 - TRBV11-2 CASSLDRIGGVYTF TGTGCCAGCAGCTTAGACCGAATCGGTGGGGTCTACACCTTC
- TRBJ2-7 TRBD1 TRBV9 CASSVSGGLLYEQYF TGTGCCAGCAGCGTCTCAGGGGGTCTCCTTTACGAGCAGTACTTC
- TRBJ2-1 - TRBV11-1 CASSLQGQGNEQFF TGTGCCAGCAGCTTACAGGGACAAGGCAATGAGCAGTTCTTC
- TRBJ2-5 - TRBV11-2 CASSLAPAQETQYF TGTGCCAGCAGCTTAGCGCCGGCTCAAGAGACCCAGTACTTC
- TRBJ2-2 - TRBV5-1 CASSWDPFKGENSGELFF TGCGCCAGCAGCTGGGATCCCTTTAAGGGAGAGAATTCCGGGGAGCTGTTTTTT
- TRBJ2-1 - TRBV6-1 CASSPPRRGNEQFF TGTGCCAGCAGCCCCCCCAGACGGGGCAATGAGCAGTTCTTC
- TRBJ1-1 TRBD1 TRBV7-9 CASSRGQGAEAFF TGTGCCAGCAGCCGGGGACAGGGTGCTGAAGCTTTCTTT
- TRBJ2-1 TRBD2 TRBV2 CASRESGLGHNEQFF TGTGCCAGCAGGGAGAGCGGACTAGGACACAATGAGCAGTTCTTC
- TRBJ2-7 - TRBV6-5 CASSYSPGRNEQYF TGTGCCAGCAGTTACTCTCCAGGGAGGAACGAGCAGTACTTC
- TRBJ2-5 - TRBV5-4 CASSLTRETQYF TGTGCCAGCAGCTTGACGAGAGAGACCCAGTACTTC
- TRBJ1-5 - TRBV27 CASSLLGRNNQPQHF TGTGCCAGCAGTTTGTTAGGGCGAAACAATCAGCCCCAGCATTTT
once TRBJ1-1 - TRBV4-2 CASSQDSGWGAEAFF TGTGCCAGCAGCCAAGATTCAGGTTGGGGGGCTGAAGCTTTCTTT
- TRBJ2-3 TRBD2 TRBV10-1 CASNRAGATDTQYF TGCGCCAGCAATCGAGCGGGAGCGACAGATACGCAGTATTTT
- TRBJ2-5 TRBD1 TRBV5-1 CASSQGALETQYF TGCGCCAGCAGCCAGGGGGCGCTTGAGACCCAGTACTTC
- TRBJ2-1 TRBD1 TRBV7-6 CASSLYSTGGSRAYNEQFF TGTGCCAGCAGCTTATATTCGACAGGGGGCAGTCGGGCCTACAATGAGCAGTTCTTC
- TRBJ2-7 TRBD2 TRBV7-2 CASSPTSGSHYEQYF TGTGCCAGCAGCCCAACTAGCGGGAGTCACTACGAGCAGTACTTC
- TRBJ2-7 TRBD1 TRBV7-8 CASSLAGTGGLYEQYF TGTGCCAGCAGCTTAGCTGGGACAGGCGGACTCTACGAGCAGTACTTC
- TRBJ2-3 TRBD2 TRBV7-3 CASSLVGLASTDTQYF TGTGCCAGCAGCTTAGTGGGACTAGCAAGCACAGATACGCAGTATTTT
- TRBJ1-5 - TRBV28 CASSLAGDHSNQPQHF TGTGCCAGCAGTTTAGCAGGGGACCATAGCAATCAGCCCCAGCATTTT
- TRBJ2-5 TRBD2 TRBV7-6 CASSFSGRYEETQYF TGTGCCAGCAGCTTTAGCGGGAGGTATGAAGAGACCCAGTACTTC
- TRBJ2-1 - TRBV19 CASNGLGYNEQFF TGTGCCAGTAACGGGCTTGGCTACAATGAGCAGTTCTTC
- TRBJ2-4 - TRBV2 CASSDWGTDYTVAKNIQYF TGTGCCAGCAGTGACTGGGGGACTGATTATACCGTAGCCAAAAACATTCAGTACTTC
- TRBJ2-2 - TRBV6-5 CASRGDVAAGELFF TGTGCCAGCAGAGGGGACGTGGCCGCCGGGGAGCTGTTTTTT
- TRBJ2-6 - TRBV15 CATSGGPDRSGANVLTF TGTGCCACCAGCGGGGGGCCCGACCGCTCTGGGGCCAACGTCCTGACTTTC
- TRBJ2-3 - TRBV5-4 CASRLAIEADTQYF TGTGCCAGCAGACTGGCAATTGAGGCAGATACGCAGTATTTT
- TRBJ2-7 - TRBV28 CATQGTYYEQYF TGTGCCACTCAGGGGACCTACTACGAGCAGTACTTC
- TRBJ2-3 - TRBV11-3 CASSKGLKASTDTQYF TGTGCCAGCAGCAAAGGACTGAAAGCTAGCACAGATACGCAGTATTTT
- TRBJ1-2 - TRBV28 CASSLRGGTLYGYTF TGTGCCAGCAGTCTACGGGGGGGGACACTCTATGGCTACACCTTC
- TRBJ2-1 TRBD1 TRBV5-1 CASSTTGQDNEQFF TGCGCCAGCAGCACAACCGGACAGGACAATGAGCAGTTCTTC
- TRBJ2-5 - TRBV6-5 CASSNLAPGETQYF TGTGCCAGCAGTAATCTGGCCCCCGGCGAGACCCAGTACTTC
- TRBJ1-4 - TRBV28 CASSPAAGREEKLFF TGTGCCAGCAGTCCCGCCGCGGGACGAGAGGAAAAACTGTTTTTT
once TRBJ2-7 - TRBV5-1 CASSLGSGEQYF TGCGCCAGCAGCTTGGGGTCAGGGGAGCAGTACTTC
- TRBJ2-3 TRBD2 TRBV5-1 CASSLVGTSGTDTQYF TGCGCCAGCAGCTTGGTTGGGACTAGCGGCACAGATACGCAGTATTTT
once TRBJ1-1 - TRBV18 CASSPSGLSLNTEAFF TGTGCCAGCTCACCGTCGGGGCTTTCTTTGAATACTGAAGCTTTCTTT
- TRBJ2-7 - TRBV10-3 CAISESRTVPLRPGF TGTGCCATCAGTGAGTCTCGGACAGTCCCATTACGGCCAGGCTTC
- TRBJ2-4 TRBD2 TRBV13 CASSSQIAGGLPKNIQYF TGTGCCAGCAGCTCTCAAATAGCGGGAGGGCTCCCCAAAAACATTCAGTACTTC
- TRBJ1-5 - TRBV18 CASSLDWGVRNQPQHF TGTGCCAGCTCACTGGACTGGGGAGTACGCAATCAGCCCCAGCATTTT
- TRBJ2-1 TRBD2 TRBV19 CASSQSSGRLLTEQFF TGTGCCAGTAGCCAATCTAGCGGGAGACTACTAACTGAGCAGTTCTTC
once TRBJ2-6 - TRBV6-5 CASSDHSGANVLTF TGTGCCAGCAGCGACCACTCTGGGGCCAACGTCCTGACTTTC